One and the same sample provided the 17 T cell receptor beta chains below, sequenced in a study of monozygotic twins with inflammatory bowel disease. TCRdb re-called the 5' RACE reads and shows each CDR3 protein once, DNA omitted. This repertoire includes 400,000 to 500,000 distinct CDR3 sequences. Sequencing was carried out using blood. Receptor source: a human donor with ulcerative colitis or Crohn's disease, or a healthy co-twin of an affected twin (not recorded which).

The CDR3 reads CASSQRSILAGGQNEQFF. The chain combines TRBV4-1 with TRBJ2-1; the TCRdb D gene call, TRBD2, has no DNA to confirm it. The CDR3 sequence is 18 residues long. Per germline, CDR1 MGHRA and CDR2 YSYEKL.

The chain recombines TRBV14 with TRBJ2-1; with no DNA, the TCRdb D assignment of TRBD2 cannot be verified. CDR1 is SGHDN, CDR2 FVKESK, per germline. The CDR3 is 16 amino acids. This CDR3 reads CASSPLTTSNYNEQFF. The full variable domain, in which reference TRBV14 and TRBJ2-1 provide the parts outside the CDR3, is EAGVTQFPSHSVIEKGQTVTLRCDPISGHDNLYWYRRVMGKEIKFLLHFVKESKQDESGMPNNRFLAERTGGTYSTLKVQPAELEDSGVYFCASSPLTTSNYNEQFFGPGTRLTVL.

J is TRBJ1-5 and V is TRBV12-3 or TRBV12-4. The CDR3 is 12 residues long. CDR3 protein: CASTSTGQPQHF.

V and J are TRBV5-1 and TRBJ1-5. Germline assignment: CDR1 SGHRS and CDR2 YFSETQ. The CDR3 covers 14 residues. CDR3 sequence: CASSLEGSNQTQHF.

The rearrangement joins TRBV5-1 to TRBJ1-1. The CDR3 consists of 16 residues. The V gene's germline CDR1 is SGHRS and CDR2 YFSETQ. This CDR3 reads CASSLGHSAGNTEAFF.

This chain links TRBV5-1 with TRBJ1-1; TCRdb outputs TRBD1, but without DNA this stays unchecked. The germline V gene has CDR1 SGHRS and CDR2 YFSETQ. The CDR3 consists of 14 residues. The CDR3 region is CASSLGPGNTEAFF.

The chain is built from TRBV5-5 and TRBJ1-1; the D call of TRBD1 rests on TCRdb alone, since no DNA is present to check it. The CDR3 length is 14 residues. Germline CDR1 and CDR2: SGHKS and YYEKEE (reference sequence). The CDR3 here is CASSSLHRGRGAFF.

The chain couples TRBV27 to TRBJ2-2; lacking DNA, the TRBD2 call made by TCRdb goes unchecked. Germline-derived CDR1 and CDR2 are MNHEY and SMNVEV (reference sequence). The CDR3 sequence is 16 residues long. The CDR3 here is CASSLRGGADTGELFF.

This sequence joins TRBV12-3 or TRBV12-4 and TRBJ2-1; TCRdb gives TRBD2 as the D gene, but with no DNA this cannot be confirmed. The CDR3 is 17 amino acids. CDR3: CASSLWRANGAYNEQFF.

The gene calls are TRBV7-8 and TRBJ2-3; the D call of TRBD1 rests on TCRdb alone, since no DNA is present to check it. The CDR3 is 15 amino acids. CDR1 and CDR2 (germline): SGHVS, FQNEAQ. CDR3: CASSVTGLVTDTQYF.

The CDR3 sequence is CASSPRIGSAEAFF. J is TRBJ1-1 and V is TRBV7-9. The CDR3 spans 14 residues. Germline V gene data show CDR1 as SEHNR and CDR2 as FQNEAQ (reference sequence). The whole variable domain, filled in from reference TRBV7-9 and TRBJ1-1, reads DTGVSQNPRHKITKRGQNVTFRCDPISEHNRLYWYRQTLGQGPEFLTYFQNEAQLEKSRLLSDRFSAERPKGSFSTLEIQRTEQGDSAMYLCASSPRIGSAEAFFGQGTRLTVV.

V and J are TRBV6-1 and TRBJ1-1; as DNA is missing, the TRBD1 call by TCRdb cannot be tested. The germline V gene encodes CDR1 MNHNS and CDR2 SASEGT. CDR3 size: 14 residues. CDR3 sequence: CASSPSREPVGAFF.

The chain is built from TRBV5-1 and TRBJ1-2. CDR3 length: 15 residues. Germline assignment: CDR1 SGHRS and CDR2 YFSETQ. The CDR3 region is CASSPGLLSNYGYTF.

V gene TRBV27 combines with J gene TRBJ2-7; the D call from TCRdb, TRBD1, cannot be confirmed without DNA. The CDR3 is made up of 14 amino acids. Germline assignment: CDR1 MNHEY and CDR2 SMNVEV (reference sequence). The CDR3 sequence: CASSDGGTNYEQYF.

The chain combines TRBV5-6 with TRBJ2-1; checking the TCRdb D call of TRBD2 is not possible without DNA. Looked up from germline, CDR1 is SGHDT and CDR2 is YYEEEE. This CDR3 region has 17 residues. CDR3 sequence reads: CASSLWLGLTAEREQFF.

This sequence joins TRBV12-3 or TRBV12-4 and TRBJ1-4; TCRdb returns TRBD1, unconfirmable since there is no DNA. The CDR3 length is 15 residues. The chain's CDR3 is CASSPSSPRGEKLFF.

The chain links TRBV29-1 to TRBJ1-2. From germline, CDR1 is SQVTM and CDR2 ANQGSEA. The CDR3 is made up of 14 amino acids. The CDR3 protein is CSIGEGLASYGYTF.